Below, one T cell receptor beta chain is given with its context. Trimming cost V 7 bases and J 6 bases, with 16 bases left between them. The CDR3 runs 14 residues. Germline CDR1 and CDR2: MNHNS and SASEGT. The record originates from a study of blood T cell repertoires in COVID-19. Looking at the study overall: Sample material is recorded as cDNA or gDNA derived from T cells, B-cell-depleted T cells, or PBMCs.

Repertoires were generated with immunoSEQ multiplex PCR, while TCRdb's copy carries only in-frame clones and drops some. The sample shows more than 95,000 clones, 85% of them seen only once. Sequencing used peripheral blood. The sequence was collected from a woman aged 80 or over with COVID-19, enrolled during active disease. The chain is built from TRBV6-1 and TRBJ1-5; TRBD1 is a possible D gene (6 bases). The DNA of the CDR3 is TGTGCCAGCACAACCGCGGGGGGCGGTCAGCCCCAGCATTTT. Its protein product is CASTTAGGGQPQHF.